This is a list of T cell receptor beta chains from one sample in a study of blood T cell repertoires in COVID-19. Sequencing was performed with immunoSEQ multiplex PCR; in TCRdb, only in-frame clones are kept and a portion is missing. The sample records a few hundred thousand clones, about 87% being singletons. Specimen: PBMCs or T cells enriched from blood (not recorded which). The origin of the receptors is a man aged 35 to 55 in a cohort exposed to, infected with or recovered from COVID-19 (not recorded which). The CDR3 runs from the conserved cysteine through the conserved F or W. A D gene is named only where the DNA matches it firmly. The size entry is marked missing in some rows and otherwise reads once, few, many or a size class.

v_call: TRBV5-1
clone_size: few
d_call: TRBD1
j_call: TRBJ1-1
cdr3_aa: CASSTGQGKQTEAFF
cdr3_nt: TGCGCCAGCAGCACCGGACAGGGCAAACAGACTGAAGCTTTCTTT

v_call: TRBV27
clone_size: -
d_call: -
j_call: TRBJ1-4
cdr3_aa: CASSLAGRRNEKLFF
cdr3_nt: TGTGCCAGCAGTTTAGCCGGGAGAAGGAACGAAAAACTGTTTTTT

v_call: TRBV27
clone_size: once
d_call: TRBD2
j_call: TRBJ2-1
cdr3_aa: CASTKRREDTYNEQFF
cdr3_nt: TGTGCCAGCACAAAAAGACGGGAGGACACCTACAATGAGCAGTTCTTC

v_call: TRBV27
clone_size: -
d_call: -
j_call: TRBJ2-7
cdr3_aa: CASSPDTSGVSYEQYF
cdr3_nt: TGTGCCAGCAGCCCGGACACGTCAGGGGTATCCTACGAGCAGTACTTC

v_call: TRBV24-1
clone_size: few
d_call: TRBD1
j_call: TRBJ2-1
cdr3_aa: CATSGNNRDRVNNEQFF
cdr3_nt: TGTGCCACCAGTGGCAATAACCGGGACAGAGTCAACAATGAGCAGTTCTTC

v_call: TRBV7-8
clone_size: -
d_call: TRBD1
j_call: TRBJ1-4
cdr3_aa: CASSRDSKNEKLFF
cdr3_nt: TGTGCCAGCAGCCGGGACAGCAAGAATGAAAAACTGTTTTTT

v_call: TRBV6-1
clone_size: -
d_call: TRBD1
j_call: TRBJ1-4
cdr3_aa: CASSERTGPEKLFF
cdr3_nt: TGTGCCAGCAGTGAAAGGACAGGTCCGGAAAAACTGTTTTTT

v_call: TRBV7-9
clone_size: once
d_call: -
j_call: TRBJ1-2
cdr3_aa: CASSLFNSNYGYTF
cdr3_nt: TGTGCCAGCAGCTTGTTTAATTCCAACTATGGCTACACCTTC

v_call: TRBV19
clone_size: -
d_call: -
j_call: TRBJ2-1
cdr3_aa: CASSRPYRDGGNNEQFF
cdr3_nt: TGTGCCAGTAGTCGTCCATACCGGGACGGAGGGAACAATGAGCAGTTCTTC

v_call: TRBV11-2
clone_size: once
d_call: TRBD2
j_call: TRBJ2-7
cdr3_aa: CASSLLAGSYEQYF
cdr3_nt: TGTGCCAGCAGCCTGCTAGCGGGATCCTACGAGCAGTACTTC

v_call: TRBV21-1
clone_size: -
d_call: -
j_call: TRBJ2-6
cdr3_aa: CASTTGLAGTVNSGANVLTF
cdr3_nt: TGTGCCAGCACTACGGGGTTGGCCGGGACTGTAAACTCTGGGGCCAACGTCCTGACTTTC

v_call: TRBV18
clone_size: -
d_call: -
j_call: TRBJ1-1
cdr3_aa: CASLPRPNTEAFF
cdr3_nt: TGTGCCAGCCTACCACGGCCGAACACTGAAGCTTTCTTT

v_call: TRBV5-8
clone_size: -
d_call: TRBD2
j_call: TRBJ2-1
cdr3_aa: CASSRGTSGSNEQFF
cdr3_nt: TGTGCCAGCAGCCGCGGGACTAGCGGGAGCAATGAGCAGTTCTTC

v_call: TRBV10-3
clone_size: -
d_call: -
j_call: TRBJ1-5
cdr3_aa: CAISERQVNQPQHF
cdr3_nt: TGTGCCATCAGTGAGAGGCAGGTCAATCAGCCCCAGCATTTT

v_call: TRBV18
clone_size: -
d_call: -
j_call: TRBJ1-5
cdr3_aa: CASSDGGYSNQPQHF
cdr3_nt: TGTGCCAGCTCAGACGGCGGGTATAGCAATCAGCCCCAGCATTTT

v_call: TRBV18
clone_size: -
d_call: TRBD2
j_call: TRBJ2-2
cdr3_aa: CASSAGAVGELFF
cdr3_nt: TGTGCCAGCTCAGCGGGAGCGGTCGGGGAGCTGTTTTTT

v_call: TRBV6-5
clone_size: once
d_call: TRBD1
j_call: TRBJ1-1
cdr3_aa: CASSPLTGGDTEAFF
cdr3_nt: TGTGCCAGCAGTCCGCTGACAGGGGGTGACACTGAAGCTTTCTTT

v_call: TRBV11-2
clone_size: -
d_call: TRBD1
j_call: TRBJ1-1
cdr3_aa: CASSTGQGPTEAFF
cdr3_nt: TGTGCCAGCAGCACGGGACAGGGTCCCACTGAAGCTTTCTTT

v_call: TRBV18
clone_size: -
d_call: -
j_call: TRBJ2-7
cdr3_aa: CASSRPVRDEQYF
cdr3_nt: TGTGCCAGCTCACGACCGGTACGGGACGAGCAGTACTTC

v_call: TRBV2
clone_size: -
d_call: TRBD2
j_call: TRBJ2-1
cdr3_aa: CASKGLAGGHEQFF
cdr3_nt: TGTGCCAGCAAGGGGCTAGCGGGAGGCCATGAGCAGTTCTTC

v_call: TRBV6-5
clone_size: -
d_call: TRBD1
j_call: TRBJ1-1
cdr3_aa: CASSYDRGLTYAFF
cdr3_nt: TGTGCCAGCAGTTACGACAGGGGGCTGACTTATGCTTTCTTT

v_call: TRBV5-1
clone_size: -
d_call: -
j_call: TRBJ2-3
cdr3_aa: CASSPRQVRTDTQYF
cdr3_nt: TGCGCCAGCAGCCCAAGACAGGTCCGCACAGATACGCAGTATTTT

v_call: TRBV4-2
clone_size: -
d_call: TRBD1
j_call: TRBJ1-4
cdr3_aa: CASSPGTATYEKLFF
cdr3_nt: TGTGCCAGCAGCCCTGGGACAGCAACCTATGAAAAACTGTTTTTT

v_call: TRBV19
clone_size: few
d_call: TRBD1
j_call: TRBJ2-4
cdr3_aa: CASSIGPGQLAKNIQYF
cdr3_nt: TGTGCCAGTAGTATAGGTCCGGGACAGTTAGCCAAAAACATTCAGTACTTC

v_call: TRBV10-1
clone_size: -
d_call: TRBD1
j_call: TRBJ2-5
cdr3_aa: CASSGDRELETQYF
cdr3_nt: TGCGCCAGCAGTGGGGACAGGGAACTGGAGACCCAGTACTTC

v_call: TRBV5-8
clone_size: -
d_call: -
j_call: TRBJ1-5
cdr3_aa: CASSLGGPSFTGQPQHF
cdr3_nt: TGTGCCAGCAGCTTGGGAGGCCCCTCCTTCACAGGGCAGCCCCAGCATTTT

v_call: TRBV9
clone_size: once
d_call: TRBD2
j_call: TRBJ2-3
cdr3_aa: CASSVATSGRGHLSTDTQYF
cdr3_nt: TGTGCCAGCAGCGTAGCTACTAGCGGGAGGGGGCATCTTAGCACAGATACGCAGTATTTT

v_call: TRBV15
clone_size: -
d_call: -
j_call: TRBJ2-1
cdr3_aa: CATSRDIDLASGYNEQFF
cdr3_nt: TGTGCCACCAGCAGAGACATCGACTTGGCCAGCGGCTACAATGAGCAGTTCTTC

v_call: TRBV28
clone_size: -
d_call: -
j_call: TRBJ2-1
cdr3_aa: CASSLASSGTYNEQFF
cdr3_nt: TGTGCCAGCAGTTTAGCTTCGTCGGGGACCTACAATGAGCAGTTCTTC

v_call: TRBV19
clone_size: -
d_call: -
j_call: TRBJ1-2
cdr3_aa: CASSIEVGGYTF
cdr3_nt: TGTGCCAGTAGTATTGAGGTCGGCGGCTACACCTTC

v_call: TRBV5-3
clone_size: -
d_call: -
j_call: TRBJ2-1
cdr3_aa: CARSHRIGSSSYNEQFF
cdr3_nt: TGTGCCAGAAGCCACCGGATCGGGAGCTCATCCTACAATGAGCAGTTCTTC

v_call: TRBV5-1
clone_size: -
d_call: -
j_call: TRBJ2-1
cdr3_aa: CASSLRDEQFF
cdr3_nt: TGCGCCAGCAGCTTACGCGATGAGCAGTTCTTC

v_call: TRBV5-1
clone_size: few
d_call: -
j_call: TRBJ2-1
cdr3_aa: CASSDGTLYNEQFF
cdr3_nt: TGCGCCAGCAGCGACGGGACTCTCTACAATGAGCAGTTCTTC

v_call: TRBV13
clone_size: -
d_call: TRBD1
j_call: TRBJ1-1
cdr3_aa: CASSFRDRGSEAFF
cdr3_nt: TGTGCCAGCAGCTTCCGGGACAGAGGGTCTGAAGCTTTCTTT

v_call: TRBV7-9
clone_size: -
d_call: TRBD2
j_call: TRBJ2-1
cdr3_aa: CASSSPSSGSSYNEQFF
cdr3_nt: TGTGCCAGCAGTTCTCCCTCTAGCGGGAGCTCCTACAATGAGCAGTTCTTC

v_call: TRBV2
clone_size: -
d_call: TRBD1
j_call: TRBJ1-2
cdr3_aa: CASSGTGPVYGYTF
cdr3_nt: TGTGCCAGCAGTGGGACAGGGCCGGTCTATGGCTACACCTTC

v_call: TRBV6-1
clone_size: once
d_call: TRBD2
j_call: TRBJ2-7
cdr3_aa: CASSEALAGAVPYEQYF
cdr3_nt: TGTGCCAGCAGTGAAGCGCTGGCGGGAGCGGTCCCCTACGAGCAGTACTTC

v_call: TRBV3-1/TRBV3-2
clone_size: once
d_call: -
j_call: TRBJ2-7
cdr3_aa: CASSLLPGLAYEQYF
cdr3_nt: TGTGCCAGCAGCCTATTACCAGGGCTTGCCTACGAGCAGTACTTC

v_call: TRBV5-1
clone_size: few
d_call: TRBD1
j_call: TRBJ1-4
cdr3_aa: CASRPGQLNEKLFF
cdr3_nt: TGCGCCAGCCGGCCGGGACAGTTAAATGAAAAACTGTTTTTT

v_call: TRBV6-4
clone_size: -
d_call: -
j_call: TRBJ2-1
cdr3_aa: CASSPLFSGSSYNEQFF
cdr3_nt: TGTGCCAGCAGTCCACTCTTTAGCGGAAGCTCCTACAATGAGCAGTTCTTC

v_call: TRBV7-9
clone_size: -
d_call: TRBD1
j_call: TRBJ2-1
cdr3_aa: CASSFRGPGNEQFF
cdr3_nt: TGTGCCAGCAGCTTCAGGGGGCCGGGCAATGAGCAGTTCTTC

v_call: TRBV9
clone_size: -
d_call: -
j_call: TRBJ1-3
cdr3_aa: CASSLPRVGGNTIYF
cdr3_nt: TGTGCCAGCAGCCTACCCAGGGTAGGTGGAAACACCATATATTTT

v_call: TRBV7-2
clone_size: -
d_call: -
j_call: TRBJ1-3
cdr3_aa: CASSHGQIGNTIYF
cdr3_nt: TGTGCCAGCAGCCACGGACAGATTGGAAACACCATATATTTT

v_call: TRBV7-9
clone_size: few
d_call: -
j_call: TRBJ1-2
cdr3_aa: CASSPHREGYTF
cdr3_nt: TGTGCCAGCAGCCCCCACAGGGAGGGCTACACCTTC

v_call: TRBV6-5
clone_size: -
d_call: -
j_call: TRBJ1-5
cdr3_aa: CASLGGRNQPQHF
cdr3_nt: TGTGCCTCGCTCGGAGGGAGAAATCAGCCCCAGCATTTT

v_call: TRBV7-2
clone_size: -
d_call: TRBD1
j_call: TRBJ2-1
cdr3_aa: CASSLVGTGGINEQFF
cdr3_nt: TGTGCCAGCAGCTTAGTTGGGACAGGAGGGATCAATGAGCAGTTCTTC

v_call: TRBV5-1
clone_size: -
d_call: TRBD2
j_call: TRBJ2-1
cdr3_aa: CASSSIAGISYNEQFF
cdr3_nt: TGCGCCAGCAGCTCCATAGCGGGAATTTCCTACAATGAGCAGTTCTTC

v_call: TRBV19
clone_size: -
d_call: TRBD2
j_call: TRBJ2-1
cdr3_aa: CASSIGASGMYNEQFF
cdr3_nt: TGTGCCAGTAGTATAGGGGCTAGCGGGATGTACAATGAGCAGTTCTTC

v_call: TRBV18
clone_size: -
d_call: -
j_call: TRBJ2-7
cdr3_aa: CASSPKSGEQYF
cdr3_nt: TGTGCCAGCTCACCAAAGTCCGGCGAGCAGTACTTC

v_call: TRBV27
clone_size: -
d_call: TRBD2
j_call: TRBJ2-1
cdr3_aa: CASRFPGLAAHNEQFF
cdr3_nt: TGTGCCAGCAGATTCCCCGGACTAGCGGCCCACAATGAGCAGTTCTTC

v_call: TRBV5-1
clone_size: -
d_call: TRBD1
j_call: TRBJ2-7
cdr3_aa: CASSLGAGGSSYEQYF
cdr3_nt: TGCGCCAGCAGCTTGGGGGCAGGGGGCTCCTCCTACGAGCAGTACTTC

v_call: TRBV2
clone_size: -
d_call: -
j_call: TRBJ1-3
cdr3_aa: CASSDAGRVMYGNTIYF
cdr3_nt: TGTGCCAGCAGTGACGCGGGGAGGGTAATGTATGGAAACACCATATATTTT

v_call: TRBV2
clone_size: -
d_call: -
j_call: TRBJ1-2
cdr3_aa: CASMEGLTNYGYTF
cdr3_nt: TGTGCCAGCATGGAGGGACTAACTAACTATGGCTACACCTTC

v_call: TRBV13
clone_size: -
d_call: TRBD2
j_call: TRBJ2-3
cdr3_aa: CASSLPSPGLAGEVSTDTQYF
cdr3_nt: TGTGCCAGCAGCTTGCCCTCTCCCGGACTAGCGGGAGAGGTGTCCACAGATACGCAGTATTTT

v_call: TRBV5-4
clone_size: -
d_call: TRBD1
j_call: TRBJ2-5
cdr3_aa: CASSPGQGRVETQYF
cdr3_nt: TGTGCCAGCAGCCCCGGACAGGGAAGGGTAGAGACCCAGTACTTC

v_call: TRBV28
clone_size: -
d_call: -
j_call: TRBJ2-2
cdr3_aa: CASSTDYRSNTGELFF
cdr3_nt: TGTGCCAGCAGTACCGACTACCGAAGCAACACCGGGGAGCTGTTTTTT

v_call: TRBV10-1
clone_size: few
d_call: TRBD2
j_call: TRBJ2-2
cdr3_aa: CASSGARTSGRDTGELFF
cdr3_nt: TGCGCCAGCAGCGGAGCCCGGACTAGCGGGAGAGACACCGGGGAGCTGTTTTTT

v_call: TRBV27
clone_size: -
d_call: TRBD2
j_call: TRBJ2-1
cdr3_aa: CASSPTSGRDNEQFF
cdr3_nt: TGTGCCAGCAGTCCGACTAGCGGGAGGGACAATGAGCAGTTCTTC

v_call: TRBV7-9
clone_size: -
d_call: -
j_call: TRBJ2-1
cdr3_aa: CASRAAGSYNEQFF
cdr3_nt: TGTGCCAGCAGGGCCGCAGGCTCCTACAATGAGCAGTTCTTC